The entry below gives a single TCR beta chain sequence along with its context. Profiled with immunoSEQ multiplex PCR; TCRdb holds only in-frame clones, not every one. In the table there are approximately 150,000 clones, 94% of which are singletons. The data originate from a study of control samples from healthy donors and cancer patients. The source is a man in his forties in good health. Sequencing used blood.

The CDR3 region has the DNA TGTGCCACCAGTGATTTAAACAACAACACTGAAGCTTTCTTT. It codes for CATSDLNNNTEAFF. The rearrangement links TRBV24-1 to TRBJ1-1; D unclear. V gave up 1 base and J gave up 2 bases, with 7 bases separating them. The germline V gene has CDR1 KGHDR and CDR2 SFDVKD. This CDR3 comprises 14 residues.